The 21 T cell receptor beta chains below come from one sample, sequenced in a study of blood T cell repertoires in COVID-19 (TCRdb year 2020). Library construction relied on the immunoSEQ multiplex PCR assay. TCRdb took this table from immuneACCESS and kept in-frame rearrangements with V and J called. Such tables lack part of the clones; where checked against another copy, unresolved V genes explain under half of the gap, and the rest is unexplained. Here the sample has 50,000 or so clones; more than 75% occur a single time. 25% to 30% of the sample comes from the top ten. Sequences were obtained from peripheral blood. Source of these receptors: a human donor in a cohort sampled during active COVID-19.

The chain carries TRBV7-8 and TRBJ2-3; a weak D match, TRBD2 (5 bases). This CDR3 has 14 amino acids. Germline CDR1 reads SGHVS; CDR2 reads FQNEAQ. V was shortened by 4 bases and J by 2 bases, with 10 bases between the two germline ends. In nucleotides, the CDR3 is TGTGCCAGCAGCTCGGGGTTATCCACAGATACGCAGTATTTT. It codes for CASSSGLSTDTQYF.

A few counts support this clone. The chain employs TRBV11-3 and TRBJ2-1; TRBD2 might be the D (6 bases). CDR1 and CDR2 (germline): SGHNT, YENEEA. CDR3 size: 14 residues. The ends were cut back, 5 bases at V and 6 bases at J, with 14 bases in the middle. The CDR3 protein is CASSTGLGGNEQFF. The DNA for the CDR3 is TGTGCCAGCAGCACGGGACTTGGCGGCAATGAGCAGTTCTTC.

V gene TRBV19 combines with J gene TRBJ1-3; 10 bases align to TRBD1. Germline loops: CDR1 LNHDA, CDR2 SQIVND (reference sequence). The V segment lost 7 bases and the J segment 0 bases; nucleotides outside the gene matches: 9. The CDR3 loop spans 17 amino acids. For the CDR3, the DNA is TGTGCCAGTACCGCCGGGACAGGGGCCCTCTCTGGAAACACCATATATTTT. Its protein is CASTAGTGALSGNTIYF.

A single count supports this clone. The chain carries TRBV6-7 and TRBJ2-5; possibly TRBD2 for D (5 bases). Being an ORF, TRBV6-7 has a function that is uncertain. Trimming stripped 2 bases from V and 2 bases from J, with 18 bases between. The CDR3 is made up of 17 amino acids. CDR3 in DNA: TGTGCCAGCAGTTACATGGAGCCCGGAGGCATACAAGAGACCCAGTACTTC. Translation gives CASSYMEPGGIQETQYF.

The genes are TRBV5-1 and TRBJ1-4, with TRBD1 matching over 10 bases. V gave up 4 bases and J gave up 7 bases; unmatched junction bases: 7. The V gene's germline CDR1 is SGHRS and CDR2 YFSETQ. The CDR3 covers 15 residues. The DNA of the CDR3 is TGCGCCAGCAGCCTGACCCGGGACAGGGGTGAAAAACTGTTTTTT. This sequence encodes CASSLTRDRGEKLFF. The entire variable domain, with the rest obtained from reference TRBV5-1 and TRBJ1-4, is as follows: KAGVTQTPRYLIKTRGQQVTLSCSPISGHRSVSWYQQTPGQGLQFLFEYFSETQRNKGNFPGRFSGRQFSNSRSEMNVSTLELGDSALYLCASSLTRDRGEKLFFGSGTQLSVL.

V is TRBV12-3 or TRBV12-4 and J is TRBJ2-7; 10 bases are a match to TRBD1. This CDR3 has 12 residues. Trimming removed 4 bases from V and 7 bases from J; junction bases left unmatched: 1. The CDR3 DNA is TGTGCCAGCAGTTGGACAGGGGGGGAGCAGTACTTC. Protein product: CASSWTGGEQYF.

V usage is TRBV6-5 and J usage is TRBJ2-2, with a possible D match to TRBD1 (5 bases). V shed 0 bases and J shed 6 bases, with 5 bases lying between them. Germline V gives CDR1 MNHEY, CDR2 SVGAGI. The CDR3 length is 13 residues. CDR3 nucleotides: TGTGCCAGCAGTTACTCGACAGCCGGGGAGCTGTTTTTT. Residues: CASSYSTAGELFF.

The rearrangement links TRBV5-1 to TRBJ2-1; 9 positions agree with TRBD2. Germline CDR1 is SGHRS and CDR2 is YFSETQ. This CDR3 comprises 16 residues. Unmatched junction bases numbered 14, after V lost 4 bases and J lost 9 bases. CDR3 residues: CASSPIPGTSNSEQFF. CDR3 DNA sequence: TGCGCCAGCAGCCCCATCCCCGGGACTAGCAATAGTGAGCAGTTCTTC.

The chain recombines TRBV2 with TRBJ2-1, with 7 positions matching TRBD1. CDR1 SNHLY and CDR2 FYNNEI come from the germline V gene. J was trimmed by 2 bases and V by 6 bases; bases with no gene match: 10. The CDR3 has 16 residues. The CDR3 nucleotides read TGTGCCAGCAGCCACACAGGGGAACGGACCTACAATGAGCAGTTCTTC. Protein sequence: CASSHTGERTYNEQFF.

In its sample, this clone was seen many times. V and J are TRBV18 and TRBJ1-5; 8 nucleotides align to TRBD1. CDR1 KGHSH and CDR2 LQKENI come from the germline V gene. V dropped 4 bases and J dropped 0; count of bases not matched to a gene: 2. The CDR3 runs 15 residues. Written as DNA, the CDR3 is TGTGCCAGCTCACAGGGACAGGCTAGCAATCAGCCCCAGCATTTT. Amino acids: CASSQGQASNQPQHF.

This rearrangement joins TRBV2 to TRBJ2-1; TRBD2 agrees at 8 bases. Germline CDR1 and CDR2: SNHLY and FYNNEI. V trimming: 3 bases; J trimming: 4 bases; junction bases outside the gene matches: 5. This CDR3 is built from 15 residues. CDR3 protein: CASSDGAGGYNEQFF. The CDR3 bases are TGTGCCAGCAGTGACGGGGCGGGAGGATACAATGAGCAGTTCTTC.

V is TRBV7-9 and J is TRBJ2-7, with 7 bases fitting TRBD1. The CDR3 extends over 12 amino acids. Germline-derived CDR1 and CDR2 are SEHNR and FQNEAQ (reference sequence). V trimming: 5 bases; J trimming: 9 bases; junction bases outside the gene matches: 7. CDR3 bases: TGTGCCAGCAGCGCAGGGGACAGCCGGCAGTACTTC. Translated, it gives CASSAGDSRQYF.

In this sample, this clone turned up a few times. DNA of the CDR3: TGTGCCAGCAGCTTGGACAGCTACACCGGGGAGCTGTTTTTT. It specifies CASSLDSYTGELFF. The rearrangement uses TRBV7-9 and TRBJ2-2; maybe TRBD1 (6 bases). CDR1 is SEHNR and CDR2 is FQNEAQ in the germline V gene (reference sequence). Trimming left V 3 bases short and J 3 bases short, with 8 bases between. The CDR3 is made up of 14 amino acids.

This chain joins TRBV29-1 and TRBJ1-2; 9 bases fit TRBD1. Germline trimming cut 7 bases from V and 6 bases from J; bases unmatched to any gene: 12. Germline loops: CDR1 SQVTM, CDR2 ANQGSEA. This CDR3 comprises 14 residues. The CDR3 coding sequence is TGCAGCGCTCGCCGGGACAGGGCTTTTAATGGCTACACCTTC. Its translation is CSARRDRAFNGYTF.

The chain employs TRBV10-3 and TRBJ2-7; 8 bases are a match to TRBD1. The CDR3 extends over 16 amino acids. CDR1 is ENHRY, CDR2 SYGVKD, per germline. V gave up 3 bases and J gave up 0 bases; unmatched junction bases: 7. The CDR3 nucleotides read TGTGCCATCAGTGAAAAGGACAGGGCTAGCTCCTACGAGCAGTACTTC. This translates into CAISEKDRASSYEQYF.

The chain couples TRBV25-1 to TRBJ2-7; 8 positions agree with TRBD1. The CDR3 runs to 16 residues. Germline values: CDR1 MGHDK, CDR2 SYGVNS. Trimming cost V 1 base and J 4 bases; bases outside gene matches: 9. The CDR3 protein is CASSEFRGQGWYEQYF. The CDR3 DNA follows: TGTGCCAGCAGTGAATTCAGAGGACAGGGCTGGTACGAGCAGTACTTC.

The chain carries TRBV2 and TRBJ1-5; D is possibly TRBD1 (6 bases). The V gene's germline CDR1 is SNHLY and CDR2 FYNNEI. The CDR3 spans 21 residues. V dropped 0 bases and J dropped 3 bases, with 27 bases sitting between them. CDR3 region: CASSEALLRASGQFFNQPQHF. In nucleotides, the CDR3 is TGTGCCAGCAGTGAAGCGCTTCTCAGGGCTTCTGGACAGTTTTTCAATCAGCCCCAGCATTTT. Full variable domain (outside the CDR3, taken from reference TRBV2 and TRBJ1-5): EPEVTQTPSHQVTQMGQEVILRCVPISNHLYFYWYRQILGQKVEFLVSFYNNEISEKSEIFDDQFSVERPDGSNFTLKIRSTKLEDSAMYFCASSEALLRASGQFFNQPQHFGDGTRLSIL.

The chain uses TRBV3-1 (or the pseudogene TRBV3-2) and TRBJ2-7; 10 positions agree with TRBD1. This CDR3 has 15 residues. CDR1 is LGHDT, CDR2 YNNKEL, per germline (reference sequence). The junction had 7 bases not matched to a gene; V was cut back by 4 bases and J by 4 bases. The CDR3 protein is CASSPRDRGFYEQYF. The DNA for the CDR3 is TGTGCCAGCAGCCCCCGGGACAGGGGTTTTTACGAGCAGTACTTC.

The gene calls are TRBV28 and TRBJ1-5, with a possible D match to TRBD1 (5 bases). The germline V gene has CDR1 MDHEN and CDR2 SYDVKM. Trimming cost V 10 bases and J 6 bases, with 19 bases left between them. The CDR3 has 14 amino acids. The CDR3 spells CATFTLGGVQPQHF. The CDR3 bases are TGTGCCACCTTTACCTTGGGGGGTGTTCAGCCCCAGCATTTT.

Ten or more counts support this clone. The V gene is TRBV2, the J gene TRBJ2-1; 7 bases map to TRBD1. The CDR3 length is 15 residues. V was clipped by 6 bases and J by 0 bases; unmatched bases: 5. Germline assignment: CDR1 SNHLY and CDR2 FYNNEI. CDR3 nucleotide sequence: TGTGCCAGCAGCGAGGGACAGATCTCCTACAATGAGCAGTTCTTC. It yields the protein CASSEGQISYNEQFF.

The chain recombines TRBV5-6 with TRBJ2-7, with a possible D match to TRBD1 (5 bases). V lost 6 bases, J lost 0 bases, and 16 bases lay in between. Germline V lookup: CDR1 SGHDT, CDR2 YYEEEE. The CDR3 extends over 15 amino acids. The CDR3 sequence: CASTVDSKSSYEQYF. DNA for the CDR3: TGTGCCAGCACTGTTGACAGCAAGAGCTCCTACGAGCAGTACTTC. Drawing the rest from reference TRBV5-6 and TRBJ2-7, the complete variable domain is DAGVTQSPTHLIKTRGQQVTLRCSPKSGHDTVSWYQQALGQGPQFIFQYYEEEERQRGNFPDRFSGHQFPNYSSELNVNALLLGDSALYLCASTVDSKSSYEQYFGPGTRLTVT.